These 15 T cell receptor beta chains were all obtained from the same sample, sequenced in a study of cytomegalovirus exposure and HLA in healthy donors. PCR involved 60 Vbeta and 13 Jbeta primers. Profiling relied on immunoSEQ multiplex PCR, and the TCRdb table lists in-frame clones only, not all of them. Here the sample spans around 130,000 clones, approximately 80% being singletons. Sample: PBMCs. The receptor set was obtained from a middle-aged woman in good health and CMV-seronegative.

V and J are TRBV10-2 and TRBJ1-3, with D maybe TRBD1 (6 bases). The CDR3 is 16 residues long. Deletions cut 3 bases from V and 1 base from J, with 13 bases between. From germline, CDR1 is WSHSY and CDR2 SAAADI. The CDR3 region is CASSELTGPSGNTIYF. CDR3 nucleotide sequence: TGCGCCAGCAGTGAATTGACAGGACCTTCTGGAAACACCATATATTTT.

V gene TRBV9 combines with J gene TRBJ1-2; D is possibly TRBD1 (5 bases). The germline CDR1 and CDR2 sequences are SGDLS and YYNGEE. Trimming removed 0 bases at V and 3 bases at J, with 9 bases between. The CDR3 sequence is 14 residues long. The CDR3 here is CASSVGVGDYGYTF. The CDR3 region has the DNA TGTGCCAGCAGCGTAGGAGTAGGGGACTATGGCTACACCTTC. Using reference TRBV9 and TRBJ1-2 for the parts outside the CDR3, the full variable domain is DSGVTQTPKHLITATGQRVTLRCSPRSGDLSVYWYQQSLDQGLQFLIQYYNGEERAKGNILERFSAQQFPDLHSELNLSSLELGDSALYFCASSVGVGDYGYTFGSGTRLTVV.

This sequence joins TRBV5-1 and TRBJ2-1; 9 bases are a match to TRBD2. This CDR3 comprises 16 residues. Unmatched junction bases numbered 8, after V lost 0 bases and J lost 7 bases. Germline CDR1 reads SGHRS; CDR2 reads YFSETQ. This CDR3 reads CASSLASGGRVNEQFF. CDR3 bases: TGCGCCAGCAGCTTGGCCTCTGGCGGGAGGGTGAATGAGCAGTTCTTC.

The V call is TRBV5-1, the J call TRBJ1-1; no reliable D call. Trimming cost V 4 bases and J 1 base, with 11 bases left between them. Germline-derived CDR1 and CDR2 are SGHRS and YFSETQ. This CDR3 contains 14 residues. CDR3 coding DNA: TGCGCCAGCAGCGAGAGGATAGCGAACACTGAAGCTTTCTTT. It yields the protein CASSERIANTEAFF.

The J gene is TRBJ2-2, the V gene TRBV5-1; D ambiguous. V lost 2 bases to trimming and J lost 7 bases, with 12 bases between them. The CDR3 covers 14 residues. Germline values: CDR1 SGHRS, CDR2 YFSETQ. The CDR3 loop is CASSFGEFGGELFF. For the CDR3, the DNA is TGCGCCAGCAGCTTTGGAGAGTTCGGCGGGGAGCTGTTTTTT.

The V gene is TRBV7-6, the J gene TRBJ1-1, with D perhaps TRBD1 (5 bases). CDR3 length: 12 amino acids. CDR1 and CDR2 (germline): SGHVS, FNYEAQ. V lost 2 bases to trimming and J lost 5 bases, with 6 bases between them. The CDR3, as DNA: TGTGCCAGCAGCTTACCAGGGACTGAAGCTTTCTTT. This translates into CASSLPGTEAFF.

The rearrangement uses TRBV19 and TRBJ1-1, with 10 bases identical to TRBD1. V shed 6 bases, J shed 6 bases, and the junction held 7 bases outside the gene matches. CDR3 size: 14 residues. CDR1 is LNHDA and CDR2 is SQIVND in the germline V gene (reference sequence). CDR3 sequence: CASRDRGVVAEAFF. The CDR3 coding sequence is TGTGCCAGTAGGGACAGGGGGGTTGTCGCTGAAGCTTTCTTT.

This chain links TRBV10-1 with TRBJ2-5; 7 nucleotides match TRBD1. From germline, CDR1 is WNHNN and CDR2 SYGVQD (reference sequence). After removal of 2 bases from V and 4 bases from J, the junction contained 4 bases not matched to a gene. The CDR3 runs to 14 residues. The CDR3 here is CASSEATGRETQYF. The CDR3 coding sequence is TGCGCCAGCAGTGAGGCGACAGGGCGAGAGACCCAGTACTTC.

CDR3 sequence: CASSQKWTGDYSGNTIYF. In DNA, the CDR3 is TGTGCCAGCAGCCAAAAGTGGACAGGGGACTACTCTGGAAACACCATATATTTT. The chain links TRBV7-9 to TRBJ1-3, with TRBD1 matching over 9 bases. The germline V gene has CDR1 SEHNR and CDR2 FQNEAQ (reference sequence). V was clipped by 5 bases and J by 0 bases; unmatched bases: 11. There are 18 residues in the CDR3.

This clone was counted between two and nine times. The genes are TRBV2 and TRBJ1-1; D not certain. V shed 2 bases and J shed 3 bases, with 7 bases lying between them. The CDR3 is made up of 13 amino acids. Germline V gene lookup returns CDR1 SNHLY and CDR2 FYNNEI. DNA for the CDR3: TGTGCCAGCAGTGAAAGCCAAGACACTGAAGCTTTCTTT. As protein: CASSESQDTEAFF.

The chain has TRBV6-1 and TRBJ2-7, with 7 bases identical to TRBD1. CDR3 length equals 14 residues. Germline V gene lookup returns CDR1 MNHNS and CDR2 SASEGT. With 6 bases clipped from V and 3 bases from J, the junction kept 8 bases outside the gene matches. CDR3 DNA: TGTGCCAGCAGAGAGGACAGGATCCTCTACGAGCAGTACTTC. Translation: CASREDRILYEQYF.

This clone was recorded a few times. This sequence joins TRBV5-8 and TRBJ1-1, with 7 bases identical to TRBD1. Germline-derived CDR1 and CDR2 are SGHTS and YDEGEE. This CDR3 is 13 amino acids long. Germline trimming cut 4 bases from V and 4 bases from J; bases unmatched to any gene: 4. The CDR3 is CASSPQGSTEAFF. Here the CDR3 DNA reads TGTGCCAGCAGCCCACAGGGGAGCACTGAAGCTTTCTTT.

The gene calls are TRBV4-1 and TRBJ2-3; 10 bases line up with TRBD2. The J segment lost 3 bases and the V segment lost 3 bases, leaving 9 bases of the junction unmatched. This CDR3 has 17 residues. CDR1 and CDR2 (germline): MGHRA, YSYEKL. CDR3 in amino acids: CASSQFSSGSVTDTQYF. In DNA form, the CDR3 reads TGCGCCAGCAGCCAGTTCTCTAGCGGGAGTGTTACAGATACGCAGTATTTT.

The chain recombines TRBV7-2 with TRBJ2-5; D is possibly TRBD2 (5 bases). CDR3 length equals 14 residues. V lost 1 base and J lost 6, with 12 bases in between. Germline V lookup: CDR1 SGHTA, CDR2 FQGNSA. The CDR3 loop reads CASSLVLASQTQYF. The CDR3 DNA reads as TGTGCCAGCAGCTTAGTCCTAGCCAGCCAGACCCAGTACTTC. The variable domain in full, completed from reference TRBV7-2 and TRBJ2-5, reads GAGVSQSPSNKVTEKGKDVELRCDPISGHTALYWYRQSLGQGLEFLIYFQGNSAPDKSGLPSDRFSAERTGGSVSTLTIQRTQQEDSAVYLCASSLVLASQTQYFGPGTRLLVL.

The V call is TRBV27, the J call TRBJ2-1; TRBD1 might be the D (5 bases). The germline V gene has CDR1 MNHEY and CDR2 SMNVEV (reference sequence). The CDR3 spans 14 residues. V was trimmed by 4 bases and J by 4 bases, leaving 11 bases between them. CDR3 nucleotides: TGTGCCAGCAGTTCGGCAGGGCCTTACAATGAGCAGTTCTTC. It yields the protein CASSSAGPYNEQFF.